One and the same sample provided the 12 T cell receptor beta chains below, sequenced in a study of T cell repertoires in aging, cancer and after chemotherapy. The template was genomic DNA from peripheral blood, not RNA. TRB rearrangements spanning V, D and J were amplified using mixed TRB-A/B primers. TCRdb analysed the multiplex PCR reads with MiXCR anew, one entry per CDR3 protein. The sample includes about 6,200 distinct CDR3 sequences, around 30% seen only once; the top ten take around 8.3%. Sequencing input: blood. The source of these receptors is a human donor with a blood cancer.

The chain couples TRBV12-3 or TRBV12-4 to TRBJ1-5, with a tentative D call TRBD1 (5 bases). The V gene lost 7 bases and the J gene lost 1 base, with 11 bases spanning the gap. This CDR3 has 14 amino acids. The CDR3 sequence: CASTWGGSNQPQHF. The CDR3 region has the DNA TGTGCCAGCACCTGGGGGGGGAGCAATCAGCCCCAGCATTTT.

By its share, this clonotype is medium-sized. This chain connects TRBV19 to TRBJ2-3; D unresolved. The ends were cut back, 6 bases at V and 4 bases at J, with 14 bases in the middle. This CDR3 contains 14 residues. Germline CDR1 LNHDA, CDR2 SQIVND (reference sequence). The CDR3 here is CASSTDLPSDTQYF. For the CDR3, the DNA is TGTGCCAGTAGCACTGATCTGCCATCAGATACGCAGTATTTT.

A word on this clonotype: This could be a read error, since a much larger clone is one nucleotide away. This chain connects TRBV29-1 to TRBJ2-7, with 7 bases that match TRBD2. This CDR3 region has 13 residues. Germline lookup yields CDR1 SQVTM and CDR2 ANQGSEA. CDR3 loop: CRAGSGTDYEQYF. The CDR3 DNA reads TGCAGAGCTGGCAGCGGGACGGACTACGAGCAGTACTTC.

Judged by abundance, this clonotype is medium-sized (0.01 to 0.1%). This chain connects TRBV18 to TRBJ2-6, with D maybe TRBD2 (5 bases). This CDR3 is built from 15 residues. Germline loops: CDR1 KGHSH, CDR2 LQKENI. Trimming cost V 4 bases and J 0 bases, with 7 bases left between them. CDR3 in amino acids: CASSLGVSGANVLTF. The DNA of the CDR3 is TGTGCCAGCTCACTCGGGGTCTCTGGGGCCAACGTCCTGACTTTC.

The chain uses TRBV20-1 and TRBJ2-7, with TRBD2 as a possible D gene (5 bases). Looked up from germline, CDR1 is DFQATT and CDR2 is SNEGSKA (reference sequence). The CDR3 loop spans 13 amino acids. CDR3 residues: CSLTQRNSYEQYF. The CDR3 DNA reads TGCTCCTTGACCCAGCGGAACTCCTACGAGCAGTACTTC.

The chain has TRBV4-2 and TRBJ1-3; 9 nucleotides agree with TRBD1. This CDR3 spans 17 amino acids. V lost 5 bases, J lost 2 bases, and 10 bases stayed unmatched. CDR1 is LGHNA and CDR2 is YNFKEQ in the germline V gene. CDR3 sequence: CASSVRDRVYPGNTIYF. DNA of the CDR3: TGTGCCAGCAGCGTCCGGGACAGGGTTTACCCTGGAAACACCATATATTTT.

This clonotype is labeled as medium-sized. This rearrangement joins TRBV19 to TRBJ2-3; no clear D gene. CDR1 is LNHDA, CDR2 SQIVND, per germline (reference sequence). V lost 9 bases and J 2 bases, leaving 9 bases between the germline ends. This CDR3 is built from 12 residues. The CDR3 nucleotides are TGTGCCAGCCAGAGCGACACAGATACGCAGTATTTT. Translating it yields CASQSDTDTQYF.

This sequence joins TRBV5-1 and TRBJ2-5; 8 bases fit TRBD1. From germline, CDR1 is SGHRS and CDR2 YFSETQ. This CDR3 comprises 13 residues. The trim removed 4 bases at V and 5 bases at J, leaving 4 bases unmatched. The CDR3 here is CASSPRGLETQYF. For the CDR3, the DNA is TGCGCCAGCAGCCCCAGGGGGCTGGAGACCCAGTACTTC.

The chain recombines TRBV6-5 with TRBJ2-7; 10 bases align to TRBD1. V shed 6 bases and J 0 bases; nucleotides not matched to a gene: 5. CDR3 length: 15 amino acids. Germline CDR1 is MNHEY and CDR2 is SVGAGI. CDR3 nucleotides: TGTGCCAGCAGAACGACAGGGGGCCTCTCCTACGAGCAGTACTTC. This gives the protein CASRTTGGLSYEQYF.

With respect to this clonotype: The germline gene is not matched at one end of the junction; a read error may be the cause. This chain connects TRBV29-1 to TRBJ1-4; the D gene is possibly TRBD1 (5 bases). The CDR3 is made up of 14 amino acids. Germline lookup yields CDR1 SQVTM and CDR2 ANQGSEA. This CDR3 reads CSVGDPRIGENLFF. In DNA, the CDR3 is TGCAGCGTTGGGGACCCGCGGATAGGTGAAAATCTGTTTTTT.

Remarks on this clonotype: A single base separates this from a much larger clone, so it may be a read error. The V gene is TRBV6-2 or TRBV6-3, the J gene TRBJ2-1, with 8 bases fitting TRBD1. The CDR3 is 14 residues long. V shed 7 bases and J 7 bases; nucleotides not matched to a gene: 9. From germline, CDR1 is MNHEY and CDR2 SVGEGT. The CDR3 is CASITRTGRNEQFF. The CDR3 DNA reads TGTGCCAGCATTACCCGGACAGGGCGGAATGAGCAGTTCTTC.

The chain employs TRBV20-1 and TRBJ2-7, with no clear D. V lost 1 base and J lost 3, with 13 bases in between. Germline V gene sequence: CDR1 DFQATT, CDR2 SNEGSKA (reference sequence). The CDR3 consists of 14 residues. Here the CDR3 DNA reads TGCAGTGCTAGAGCGGTAGGGTGGGGCTACGAGCAGTACTTC. This encodes CSARAVGWGYEQYF.